The 2 T cell receptor beta chains below come from one sample, sequenced in a study of shared clonotypes between healthy human individuals. Profiled with immunoSEQ multiplex PCR; TCRdb holds only in-frame clones, not every one. The sample lists around 530,000 clones; around three quarters were seen once. Sequenced sample: PBMCs. The receptors come from a woman aged 40 to 49 in good health. Some clones in this sample may be carry-over from other donors' samples.

This clone was seen a single time. One end of the junction does not line up with germline, which may come from a read error. The gene calls are TRBV6-6 and TRBJ1-2; D gene ambiguous. The CDR3 length is 14 residues. Germline V CDR1 and CDR2: MNHNY, SVGAGI (reference sequence). This CDR3 is CASSYSADSYGYAF. In DNA form, the CDR3 reads TGTGCCAGCAGTTATTCGGCCGACTCCTATGGCTACGCCTTC.

The chain uses TRBV30 and TRBJ1-6; a weak D match, TRBD1 (5 bases). The V end lost 0 bases, the J end lost 9 bases, and 18 bases lay between the germline ends. The germline gives CDR1 GTSNPN, CDR2 SVGIG (reference sequence). This CDR3 contains 16 residues. The CDR3 DNA sequence: TGTGCCTGGAGTGTACGCTCGGCAGGGCTCGGTTCACCCCTCCACTTT. Encoded protein: CAWSVRSAGLGSPLHF.